Listed below are T cell receptor beta chains from one sample, sequenced in a study of molecular identifiers for immune sequencing clone quantification. TCRdb fed the PCR reads into MiXCR, producing one record per CDR3 protein. Of some 680,000 distinct CDR3 sequences listed, less than 30% were seen once; the top ten hold about 0.8%. Sequencing used naive CD8+ T cells from blood, with Jurkat cell RNA spiked in. Receptors were obtained from a human donor in good health. Some libraries in this study had Jurkat cell RNA spiked in. CDR3s include the opening cysteine and the closing phenylalanine or tryptophan. Each record gives: V gene, CDR3 protein.

TRBV19 CASSIGSGGVQPQHF
TRBV7-9 CASSLGPGANYEQYF
TRBV20-1 CSARAWELAGGSYYEQYF
TRBV7-6 CASSFEGGQSDTRYF
TRBV5-8 CASSGADPGSLIRFAIGELFF
TRBV6-2/TRBV6-3 CASSYGQPYEQYF
TRBV4-1 CASSQAYRVTYEQYF
TRBV12-3/TRBV12-4 CASSPGGIQYF
TRBV19 CASSHTRDSLYEQYF
TRBV10-2 CASREVANYGYTF
TRBV7-2 CASSFGLARSF
TRBV12-3/TRBV12-4 CASSLGTGGYYGYTF
TRBV4-3 CASSQDASYEQYF
TRBV9 CASSAGGPAYEQYF
TRBV3-1 CASSLRPSGSQETQYF
TRBV7-6 CASSSDRGMAGANVLTF
TRBV28 CASSLSGVRGSNQPQHF
TRBV5-8 CASSLSIQDTARDEQSF
TRBV27 CASSPTGVNYEQYF
TRBV4-3 CASSQGSGAYEQYF
TRBV5-6 CASSLAVGISGANVLTF
TRBV20-1 CSAAPGLDSYGQYF
TRBV6-1 CASSEYIGTRRSNEQFF
TRBV27 CASRAFYTGELFF
TRBV5-1 CASSLDPYTDTQYF
TRBV7-8 CASSSLAGAHTDTQYF
TRBV24-1 CATSGDTDTQYF
TRBV12-3/TRBV12-4 CASSTTGIRLFF
TRBV20-1 CSARGQGDSSNQPQHF
TRBV4-3 CASSQGASPTYEQYF
TRBV20-1 CSARDLGQGGMWQYF
TRBV2 CASSLTTHSNTEAFF
TRBV6-1 CASSEEYEETQYF
TRBV11-2 CASSLGTVQYEQYF
TRBV3-1 CASSQEGGGQPLLTF
TRBV6-2/TRBV6-3 CASRPDRGYTEAFF
TRBV27 CASSYGGRGQPQHF
TRBV11-2 CASSLASGGVETQYF
TRBV5-6 CASSLVGAGGPQETQYF
TRBV28 CASSFRLNVDTQYF
TRBV6-5 CASSSGPEGGSSNEQFF